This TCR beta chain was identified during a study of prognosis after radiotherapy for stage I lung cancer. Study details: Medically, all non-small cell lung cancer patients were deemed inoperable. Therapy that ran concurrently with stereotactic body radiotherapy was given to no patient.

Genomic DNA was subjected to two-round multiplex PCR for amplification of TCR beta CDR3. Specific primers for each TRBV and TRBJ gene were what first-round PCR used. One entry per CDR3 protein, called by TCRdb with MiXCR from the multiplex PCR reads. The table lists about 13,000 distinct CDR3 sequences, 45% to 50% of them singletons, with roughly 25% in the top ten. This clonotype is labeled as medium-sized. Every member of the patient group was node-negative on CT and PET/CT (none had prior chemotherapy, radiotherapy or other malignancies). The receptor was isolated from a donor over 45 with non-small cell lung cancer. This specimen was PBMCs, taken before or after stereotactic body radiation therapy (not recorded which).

In DNA form, the CDR3 reads TGTGCCACCAGTGATCTTGGACTAGCGGGAGGAGTTAGCACAGATACGCAGTATTTT. Its protein product is CATSDLGLAGGVSTDTQYF. This chain connects TRBV24-1 to TRBJ2-3, with 14 bases aligning to TRBD2. CDR1 and CDR2 from the germline V gene are KGHDR and SFDVKD. V trimming: 3 bases; J trimming: 0 bases; junction bases outside the gene matches: 7. CDR3 length: 19 amino acids.